These 10 T cell receptor beta chains originate from one sample sequenced in a study of CD8+CD57+ T cells in acquired aplastic anemia. Sequencing was done on patients that had shown CD8+CD57+ cell expansion by flow cytometry. TCR beta VDJ and CDR3 were profiled, and genomic DNA was the template. From the reads, TCRdb called clonotypes with MiXCR, one entry per CDR3 protein. This table has just over 450,000 distinct CDR3 sequences, approximately 33% appearing once. The source material was sorted CD4+, CD8+, or CD8+CD57+ T cells (not recorded which) from PBMCs. Receptor source: a human donor with aplastic anemia.

DNA for the CDR3: TGTGCCAGCAGCGTAAGTAGCGGGGGTCCGGATACGCAGTATTTT. It is translated as CASSVSSGGPDTQYF. This chain connects TRBV9 to TRBJ2-3; 9 nucleotides align to TRBD2. Germline V CDR1 and CDR2: SGDLS, YYNGEE. This CDR3 has 15 amino acids. The junction had 6 bases not matched to a gene; V was cut back by 1 base and J by 6 bases.

This clonotype was recorded at least ten times. The V call is TRBV9, the J call TRBJ2-1; unclear D gene. Germline lookup yields CDR1 SGDLS and CDR2 YYNGEE. The V gene lost 0 bases and the J gene lost 8 bases, with 9 bases spanning the gap. This CDR3 has 13 residues. CDR3 in DNA: TGTGCCAGCAGCGTAGCGGGTGCGTATGAGCAGTTCTTC. It is translated as CASSVAGAYEQFF.

In its sample, this clonotype was seen many times. J is TRBJ1-4 and V is TRBV2; TRBD1 aligns across 10 bases. The germline gives CDR1 SNHLY, CDR2 FYNNEI. The V gene end was trimmed by 8 bases and the J gene end by 3 bases; junction bases not matched to a gene: 6. The CDR3 is made up of 15 amino acids. CDR3 residues: CASGDRGAPNEKLFF. CDR3 DNA: TGTGCCAGCGGGGACAGGGGAGCTCCTAATGAAAAACTGTTTTTT.

Note on this clonotype: One base away lies a much larger clone, so this may be a sequencing read error. The rearrangement links TRBV20-1 to TRBJ1-2; D is undetermined. The V gene's germline CDR1 is DFQATT and CDR2 SNEGSKA (reference sequence). This CDR3 is 13 amino acids long. The DNA for the CDR3 is TGCGGTGCTAGAGACAACCTCAACTATGGCTACACCTTC. Protein sequence: CGARDNLNYGYTF.

The rearrangement uses TRBV29-1 and TRBJ2-5; 11 bases align to TRBD2. The germline V gene encodes CDR1 SQVTM and CDR2 ANQGSEA. This CDR3 has 13 amino acids. V lost 7 bases, J lost 5 bases, and 6 bases stayed unmatched. In DNA form, the CDR3 reads TGCAGCGCTAGCGGGAGGTCAAAGGAGACCCAGTACTTC. Its translation is CSASGRSKETQYF.

The CDR3 DNA is TGTGCCAGCAGCCCCGCAGCCGTAAATTCACCCCTCCACTTT. Amino acid sequence: CASSPAAVNSPLHF. This chain joins TRBV2 and TRBJ1-6, with D unclear. V was pared by 6 bases and J by 7 bases, with 13 bases between. This CDR3 spans 14 amino acids. Germline CDR1 reads SNHLY; CDR2 reads FYNNEI.

This clonotype occurred once. The genes are TRBV2 and TRBJ1-6; no reliable D call. This CDR3 region has 15 residues. From germline, CDR1 is SNHLY and CDR2 FYNNEI. V gave up 2 bases and J gave up 13 bases, with 18 bases separating them. CDR3 nucleotide sequence: TGTGCCAGCAGTGAAATCTATCCTCCGACGAACCCCCTCCACTTT. It codes for CASSEIYPPTNPLHF.

The table lists this clonotype with many counts. V and J are TRBV19 and TRBJ1-1; TRBD1 is a possible D gene (6 bases). CDR1 and CDR2 (germline): LNHDA, SQIVND (reference sequence). The V end lost 7 bases, the J end lost 1 base, and 16 bases lay between the germline ends. CDR3 length equals 15 residues. The CDR3 nucleotides are TGTGCCAGTAAGCCCGGCCTACAGGGGAACACTGAAGCTTTCTTT. It translates to CASKPGLQGNTEAFF. The complete variable domain, with remaining parts taken from reference TRBV19 and TRBJ1-1, reads DGGITQSPKYLFRKEGQNVTLSCEQNLNHDAMYWYRQDPGQGLRLIYYSQIVNDFQKGDIAEGYSVSREKKESFPLTVTSAQKNPTAFYLCASKPGLQGNTEAFFGQGTRLTVV.

The chain couples TRBV6-1 to TRBJ1-4; D is uncertain. Trimming pared 6 bases from V and 8 bases from J, leaving 16 bases between. Germline CDR1 and CDR2: MNHNS and SASEGT. This CDR3 spans 14 amino acids. This CDR3 reads CASRKLGSGEKLFF. The CDR3 region has the DNA TGTGCCAGCAGAAAACTGGGAAGTGGAGAAAAACTGTTTTTT.

The sample holds a few counts of this clonotype. This chain uses TRBV6-1 with TRBJ1-2, with a tentative D call TRBD1 (5 bases). This CDR3 region has 11 residues. The germline gives CDR1 MNHNS, CDR2 SASEGT. Between the trimmed V and J ends, which lost 6 bases and 7 bases, there was a span of 9 bases. The CDR3 protein is CASRRTTGYTF. The CDR3 DNA reads TGTGCCAGCAGACGGACAACTGGCTACACCTTC.